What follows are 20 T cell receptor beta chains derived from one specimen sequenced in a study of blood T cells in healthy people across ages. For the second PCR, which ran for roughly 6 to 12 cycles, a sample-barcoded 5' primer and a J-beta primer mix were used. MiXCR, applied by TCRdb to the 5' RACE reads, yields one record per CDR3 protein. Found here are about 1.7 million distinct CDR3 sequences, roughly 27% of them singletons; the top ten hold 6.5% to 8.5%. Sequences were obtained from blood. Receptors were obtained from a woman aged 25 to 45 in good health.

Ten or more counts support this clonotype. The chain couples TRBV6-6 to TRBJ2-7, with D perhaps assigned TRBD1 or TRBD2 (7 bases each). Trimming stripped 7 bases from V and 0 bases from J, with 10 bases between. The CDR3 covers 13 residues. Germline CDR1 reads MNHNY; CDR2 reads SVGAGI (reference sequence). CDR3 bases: TGTGCCAGCACAGGGGGGGGCTCCTACGAGCAGTACTTC. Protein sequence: CASTGGGSYEQYF.

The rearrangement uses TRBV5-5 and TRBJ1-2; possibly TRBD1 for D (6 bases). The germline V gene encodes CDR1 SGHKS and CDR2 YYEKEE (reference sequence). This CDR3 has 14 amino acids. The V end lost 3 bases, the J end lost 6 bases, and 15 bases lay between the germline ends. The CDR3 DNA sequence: TGTGCCAGCAGCTCGCCCTACACAGGGAATGGCTACACCTTC. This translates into CASSSPYTGNGYTF.

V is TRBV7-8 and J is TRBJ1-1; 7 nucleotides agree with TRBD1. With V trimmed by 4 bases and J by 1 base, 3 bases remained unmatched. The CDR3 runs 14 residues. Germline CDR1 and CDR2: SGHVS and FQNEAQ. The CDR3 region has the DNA TGTGCCAGCAGCTCGGACAGGAGGAACACTGAAGCTTTCTTT. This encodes CASSSDRRNTEAFF.

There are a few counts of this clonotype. CDR3 nucleotides: TGCAGTGCTAGAGATGTTTTAGGACAGGGGGCAATCGGCTACACCTTC. Its protein product is CSARDVLGQGAIGYTF. The chain employs TRBV20-1 and TRBJ1-2, with 11 bases that match TRBD1. The CDR3 length is 16 residues. Germline CDR1 reads DFQATT; CDR2 reads SNEGSKA (reference sequence). Trimming cost V 0 bases and J 8 bases; bases outside gene matches: 11.

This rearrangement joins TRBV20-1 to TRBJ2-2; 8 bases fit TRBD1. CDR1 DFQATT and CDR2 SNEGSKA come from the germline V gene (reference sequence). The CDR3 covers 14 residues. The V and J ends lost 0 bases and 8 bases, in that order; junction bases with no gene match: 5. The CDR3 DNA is TGCAGTGCTAGAGAGGACAGGGCCAGGGGGGAGCTGTTTTTT. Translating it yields CSAREDRARGELFF.

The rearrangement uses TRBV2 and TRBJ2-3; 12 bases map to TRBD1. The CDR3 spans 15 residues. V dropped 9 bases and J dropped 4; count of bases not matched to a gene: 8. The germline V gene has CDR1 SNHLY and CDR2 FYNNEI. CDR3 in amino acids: CASASGQGAADTQYF. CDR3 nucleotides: TGTGCCAGTGCCTCGGGACAGGGGGCGGCAGATACGCAGTATTTT.

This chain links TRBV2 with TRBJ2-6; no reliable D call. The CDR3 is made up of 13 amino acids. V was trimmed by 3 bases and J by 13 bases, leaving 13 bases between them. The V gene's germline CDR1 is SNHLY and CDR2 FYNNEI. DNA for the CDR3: TGTGCCAGCAGTGATGCAACTGCCCGGGTCCTGACTTTC. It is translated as CASSDATARVLTF.

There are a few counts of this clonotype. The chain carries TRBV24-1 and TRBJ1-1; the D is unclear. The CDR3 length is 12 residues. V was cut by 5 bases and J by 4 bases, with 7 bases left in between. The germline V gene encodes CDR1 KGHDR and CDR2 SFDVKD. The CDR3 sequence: CATSGWGTEAFF. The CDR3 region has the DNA TGTGCCACCAGTGGGTGGGGCACTGAAGCTTTCTTT.

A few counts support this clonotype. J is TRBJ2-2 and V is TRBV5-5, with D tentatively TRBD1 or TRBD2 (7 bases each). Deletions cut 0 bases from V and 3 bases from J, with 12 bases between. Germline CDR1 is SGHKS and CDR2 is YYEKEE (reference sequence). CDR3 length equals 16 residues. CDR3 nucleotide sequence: TGTGCCAGCAGCTTGGAGACAGGGAGGGACACCGGGGAGCTGTTTTTT. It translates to CASSLETGRDTGELFF.

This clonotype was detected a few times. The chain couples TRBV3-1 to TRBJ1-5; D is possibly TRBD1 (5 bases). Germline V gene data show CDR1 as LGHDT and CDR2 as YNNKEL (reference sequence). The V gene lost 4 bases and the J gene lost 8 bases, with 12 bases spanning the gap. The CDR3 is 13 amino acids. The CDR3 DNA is TGTGCCAGCAGCCGGGACCCCCTCGAGCCCCAGCATTTT. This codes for CASSRDPLEPQHF.

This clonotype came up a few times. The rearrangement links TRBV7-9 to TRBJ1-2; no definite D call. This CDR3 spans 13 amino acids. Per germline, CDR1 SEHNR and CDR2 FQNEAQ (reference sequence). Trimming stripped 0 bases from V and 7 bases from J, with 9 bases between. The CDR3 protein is CASSLAVDGGYTF. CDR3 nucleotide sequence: TGTGCCAGCAGCTTAGCGGTGGACGGTGGCTACACCTTC.

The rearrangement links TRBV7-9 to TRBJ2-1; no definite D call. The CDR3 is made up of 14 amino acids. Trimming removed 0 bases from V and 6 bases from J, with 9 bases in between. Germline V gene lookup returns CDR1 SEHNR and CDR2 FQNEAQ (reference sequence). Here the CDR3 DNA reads TGTGCCAGCAGCTTAGCCCTCTCCGGCAATGAGCAGTTCTTC. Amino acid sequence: CASSLALSGNEQFF.

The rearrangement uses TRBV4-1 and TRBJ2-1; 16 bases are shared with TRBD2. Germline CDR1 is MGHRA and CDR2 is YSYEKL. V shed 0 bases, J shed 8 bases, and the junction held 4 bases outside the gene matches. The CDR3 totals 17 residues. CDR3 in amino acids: CASSQDEGLAGGYEQFF. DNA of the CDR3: TGCGCCAGCAGCCAAGATGAGGGACTAGCGGGGGGGTATGAGCAGTTCTTC.

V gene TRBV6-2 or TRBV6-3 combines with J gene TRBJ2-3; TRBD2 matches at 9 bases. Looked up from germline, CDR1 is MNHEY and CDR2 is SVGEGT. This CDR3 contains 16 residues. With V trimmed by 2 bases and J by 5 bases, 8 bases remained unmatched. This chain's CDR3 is CASSYQGTSTRDTQYF. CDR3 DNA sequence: TGTGCCAGCAGTTACCAGGGGACTAGCACACGAGATACGCAGTATTTT.

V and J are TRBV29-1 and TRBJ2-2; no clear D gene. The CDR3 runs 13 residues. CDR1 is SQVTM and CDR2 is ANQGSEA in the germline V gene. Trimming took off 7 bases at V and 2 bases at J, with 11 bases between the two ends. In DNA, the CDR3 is TGCAGCGCGCTGCTGGAAAACACCGGGGAGCTGTTTTTT. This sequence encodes CSALLENTGELFF.

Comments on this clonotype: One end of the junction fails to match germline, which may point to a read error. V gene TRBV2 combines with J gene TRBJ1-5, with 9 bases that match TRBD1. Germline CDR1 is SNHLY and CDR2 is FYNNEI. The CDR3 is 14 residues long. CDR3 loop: CAGSETGGGQPQHF. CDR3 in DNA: TGTGCCGGCAGCGAGACAGGGGGAGGGCAGCCCCAGCATTTT.

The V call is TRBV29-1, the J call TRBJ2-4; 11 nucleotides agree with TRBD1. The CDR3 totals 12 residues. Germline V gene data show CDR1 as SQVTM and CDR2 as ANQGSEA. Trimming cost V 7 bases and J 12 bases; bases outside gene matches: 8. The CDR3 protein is CSARDRGSTQYF. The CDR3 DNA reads TGCAGCGCTCGGGACAGGGGGAGTACTCAGTACTTC.

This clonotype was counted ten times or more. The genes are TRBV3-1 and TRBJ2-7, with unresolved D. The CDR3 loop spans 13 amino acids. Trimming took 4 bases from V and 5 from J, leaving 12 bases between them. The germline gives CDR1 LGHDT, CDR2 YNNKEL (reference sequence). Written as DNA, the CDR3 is TGTGCCAGCAGCCCTTGGAACGACGACGAGCAGTACTTC. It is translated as CASSPWNDDEQYF.

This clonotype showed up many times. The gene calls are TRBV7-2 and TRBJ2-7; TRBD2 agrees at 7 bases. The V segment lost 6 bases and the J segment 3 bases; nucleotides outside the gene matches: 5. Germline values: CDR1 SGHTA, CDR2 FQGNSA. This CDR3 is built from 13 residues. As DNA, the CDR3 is TGTGCCAGCAGTTTGGGGGGGAACTACGAGCAGTACTTC. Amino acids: CASSLGGNYEQYF.

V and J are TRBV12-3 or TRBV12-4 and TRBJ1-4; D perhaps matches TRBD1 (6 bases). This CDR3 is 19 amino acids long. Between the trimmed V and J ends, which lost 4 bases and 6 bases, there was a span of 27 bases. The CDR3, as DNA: TGTGCCAGCAGTTCGCCGGGCAGGGGCCTCAAAAGGGGGTATGAAAAACTGTTTTTT. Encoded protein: CASSSPGRGLKRGYEKLFF.